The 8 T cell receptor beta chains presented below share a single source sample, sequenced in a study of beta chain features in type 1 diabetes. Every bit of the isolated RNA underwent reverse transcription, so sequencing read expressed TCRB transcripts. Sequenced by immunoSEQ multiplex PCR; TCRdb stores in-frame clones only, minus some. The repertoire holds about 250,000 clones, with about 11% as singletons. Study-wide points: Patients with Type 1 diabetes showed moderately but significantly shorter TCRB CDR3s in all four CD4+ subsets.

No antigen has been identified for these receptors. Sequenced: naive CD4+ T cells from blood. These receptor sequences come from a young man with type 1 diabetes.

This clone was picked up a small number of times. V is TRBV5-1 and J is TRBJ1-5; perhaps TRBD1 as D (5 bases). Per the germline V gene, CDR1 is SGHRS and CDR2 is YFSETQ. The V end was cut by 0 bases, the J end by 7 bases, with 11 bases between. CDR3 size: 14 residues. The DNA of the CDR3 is TGCGCCAGCAGCTTGGGACAGCCGAACCAGCCCCAGCATTTT. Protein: CASSLGQPNQPQHF.

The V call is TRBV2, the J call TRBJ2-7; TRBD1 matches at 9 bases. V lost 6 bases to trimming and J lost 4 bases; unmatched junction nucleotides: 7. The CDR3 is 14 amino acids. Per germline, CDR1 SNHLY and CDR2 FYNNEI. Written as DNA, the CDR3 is TGTGCCAGCAGGGAACCCGGGACAGGGTACGAGCAGTACTTC. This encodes CASREPGTGYEQYF.

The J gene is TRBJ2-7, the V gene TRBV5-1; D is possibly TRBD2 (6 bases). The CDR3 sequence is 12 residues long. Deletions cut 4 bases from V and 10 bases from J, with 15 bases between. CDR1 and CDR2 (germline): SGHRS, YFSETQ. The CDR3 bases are TGCGCCAGCAGCACCGGGACTGACTCCCAGTACTTC. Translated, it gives CASSTGTDSQYF.

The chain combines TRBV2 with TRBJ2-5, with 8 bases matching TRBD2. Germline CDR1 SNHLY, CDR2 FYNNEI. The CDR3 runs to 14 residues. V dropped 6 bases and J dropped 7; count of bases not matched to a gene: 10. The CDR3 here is CASSEGLGAVTQYF. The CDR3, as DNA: TGTGCCAGCAGCGAGGGACTAGGCGCAGTGACCCAGTACTTC.

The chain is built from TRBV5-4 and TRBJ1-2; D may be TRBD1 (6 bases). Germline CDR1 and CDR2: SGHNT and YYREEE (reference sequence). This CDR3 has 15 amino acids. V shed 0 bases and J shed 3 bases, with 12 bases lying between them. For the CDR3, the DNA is TGTGCCAGCAGCTTGGCCGCGGGGGCGCACTATGGCTACACCTTC. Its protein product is CASSLAAGAHYGYTF.

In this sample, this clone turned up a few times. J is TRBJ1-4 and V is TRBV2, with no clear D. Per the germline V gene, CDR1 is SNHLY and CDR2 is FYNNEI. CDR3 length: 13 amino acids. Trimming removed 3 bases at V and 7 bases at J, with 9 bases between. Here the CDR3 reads CASSDSGSEKLFF. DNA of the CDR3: TGTGCCAGCAGTGATTCCGGGAGTGAAAAACTGTTTTTT.

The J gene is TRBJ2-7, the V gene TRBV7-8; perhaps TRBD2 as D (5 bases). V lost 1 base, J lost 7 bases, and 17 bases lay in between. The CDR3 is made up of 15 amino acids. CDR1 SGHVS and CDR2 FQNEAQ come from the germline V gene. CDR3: CASSLGRLPTREQYF. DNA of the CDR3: TGTGCCAGCAGCTTAGGGAGGCTACCTACGCGTGAGCAGTACTTC.

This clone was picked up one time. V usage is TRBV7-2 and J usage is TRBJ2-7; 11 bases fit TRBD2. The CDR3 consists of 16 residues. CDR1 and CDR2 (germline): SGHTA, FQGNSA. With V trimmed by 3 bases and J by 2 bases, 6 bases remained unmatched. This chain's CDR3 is CASSFPRLAGPYEQYF. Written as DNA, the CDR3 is TGTGCCAGCAGCTTCCCCCGACTAGCGGGGCCCTACGAGCAGTACTTC. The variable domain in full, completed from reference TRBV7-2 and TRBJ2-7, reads GAGVSQSPSNKVTEKGKDVELRCDPISGHTALYWYRQSLGQGLEFLIYFQGNSAPDKSGLPSDRFSAERTGGSVSTLTIQRTQQEDSAVYLCASSFPRLAGPYEQYFGPGTRLTVT.